This T cell receptor beta chain was retrieved from a study of T cell repertoires in cytomegalovirus infection. On the study more broadly: It was the public TCR beta signatures that indicated both CMV infection and matching HLA type.

MiXCR, run by TCRdb on the reads, gives a single entry per CDR3 protein. The profile shows approximately 76,000 distinct CDR3 sequences, around 3.4% of them singletons. Germline-derived CDR1 and CDR2 are KGHDR and SFDVKD. CDR3 length: 14 residues. Losses at the gene ends were 7 bases for V and 2 bases for J; bases not matched to a gene: 4. This clonotype was counted many times. What it binds is unknown. Study-level findings and limits: Carriers of CMV and the relevant HLA type were discriminated by public TCR beta frequency.

The gene calls are TRBV24-1 and TRBJ2-1; 7 nucleotides align to TRBD2. Material: PBMCs. The TCR was taken from a human donor in good health (CMV status not recorded). Some clones in this sample may be carry-over from other donors' samples. The CDR3 protein is CATRGGGAYNEQFF. CDR3 nucleotide sequence: TGTGCCACCAGAGGCGGGGGAGCCTACAATGAGCAGTTCTTC.